This T cell receptor beta chain emerged from a study of CD8+CD57+ T cells in acquired aplastic anemia. On the study more broadly: Sorting CD4+ and CD8+ cells gave DNA averaging about 3.1 ug. Average CD4+ read depth in healthy donors was around 9.9 million reads. General study results and limits: Around 29 CD8+ CDR3 sequences were shared between patients and controls.

CDR3 length: 13 residues. V shed 0 bases and J shed 6 bases, with 6 bases lying between them. Germline V gives CDR1 KGHDR, CDR2 SFDVKD. On this clonotype itself: Its antigen is still unknown.

For CDR3 and TCR beta VDJ profiling, genomic DNA was the template used. A single record per CDR3 protein comes from TCRdb applying MiXCR to the reads. The table lists about 81,000 distinct CDR3 sequences, approximately 46% of them singletons, with 60% to 75% in the top ten. The genes are TRBV24-1 and TRBJ2-3; no firm D call. The receptor was derived from a human donor in good health, serving as a control. The material sequenced was sorted CD4+, CD8+, or CD8+CD57+ T cells (not recorded which) from PBMCs. DNA of the CDR3: TGTGCCACCAGTGATTTGTACCGGGATACGCAGTATTTT. Protein product: CATSDLYRDTQYF.